Listed below are T cell receptor beta chains from one sample, sequenced in a study of blood T cell repertoires in COVID-19. Sequencing used immunoSEQ multiplex PCR; TCRdb keeps in-frame clones, though not all of them. The sample yields approximately 190,000 clones, under 85% seen once. Input material: peripheral blood. The receptors derive from a woman aged 40 to 50 with acute or convalescent COVID-19. Each CDR3 is given without its conserved first and last residue. D genes are given only for firm matches.

TRBJ1-1	TRBV28	TRBD1	ASSVGTVKPMNTEAF
TRBJ1-4	TRBV6-4	NA	ASSASGGANEKLF
TRBJ2-2	TRBV18	NA	ASSRRGGSDTGELF
TRBJ1-4	TRBV7-2	NA	ASSQRAAGGSNEKLF
TRBJ2-7	TRBV7-7	NA	ASSPTAGAYEQY
TRBJ1-1	TRBV6-5	NA	ASSYGSTEAF
TRBJ1-3	TRBV25-1	TRBD1	ASRGTGGSGNTIY
TRBJ2-1	TRBV4-1	NA	ASSQPRDRDNEQF
TRBJ1-3	TRBV3-1/TRBV3-2	TRBD1	ASSQQGAGNTIY
TRBJ2-2	TRBV27	NA	ASSLRGTPVGELF
TRBJ2-7	TRBV25-1	TRBD1	ASTPGTAYEQY
TRBJ2-7	TRBV3-1/TRBV3-2	NA	ASSQAGYEQY
TRBJ2-2	TRBV28	NA	ASSLIVGGANTGELF
TRBJ1-3	TRBV7-2	TRBD1	ASSLIDRGTPY
TRBJ2-7	TRBV5-1	NA	ASSSALTEHYEQY
TRBJ2-5	TRBV29-1	NA	SVSGGQYQETQY
TRBJ2-2	TRBV3-1/TRBV3-2	NA	ASPRCQGKAGELF
TRBJ1-3	TRBV29-1	TRBD1	SAAGTEGNTIY
TRBJ2-5	TRBV30	NA	AWSVLGGGETQY
TRBJ1-5	TRBV4-1	TRBD1	ASSRGGQAINQPQH
TRBJ2-7	TRBV2	TRBD2	ASELAGGPNEQY
TRBJ1-1	TRBV19	NA	ASSIMADTEAF
TRBJ2-5	TRBV28	TRBD1	ACSDDRVGWETQY
TRBJ2-5	TRBV19	NA	ASSLQAVYHLQETQY
TRBJ1-6	TRBV5-6	NA	ASSRLRDANSPLH
TRBJ1-2	TRBV28	TRBD1	ASCRFGQGTYGYT
TRBJ2-7	TRBV7-8	TRBD1	ASSPQQGPSYEQY
TRBJ2-7	TRBV4-1	NA	ASSHSVLETEQY
TRBJ2-1	TRBV11-2	TRBD2	ASSLDRADSGGSYNEQF
TRBJ2-1	TRBV4-2	NA	ASSQDISAINEQF
TRBJ2-7	TRBV30	TRBD2	ARTSGRFGSYEQY
TRBJ2-1	TRBV11-3	NA	ASNHRWPYNEQF
TRBJ2-1	TRBV19	NA	ASMVGGDEQF
TRBJ1-3	TRBV9	NA	ASSVGASGNTIY
TRBJ1-2	TRBV18	NA	ASSRDTNYGYT
TRBJ2-1	TRBV4-1	TRBD1	ASSPGQGREQF
TRBJ1-5	TRBV5-1	TRBD1	ASSLGVTGGNQPQH
TRBJ1-1	TRBV29-1	TRBD1	SVGAGGNTEAF
TRBJ1-2	TRBV5-5	NA	ASSLQGWVNYGYT
TRBJ2-5	TRBV2	TRBD2	ASRGTSGALRGTQY
TRBJ1-5	TRBV19	TRBD1	ASSSVGQGRQPQH
TRBJ1-1	TRBV11-3	NA	ASSLDRNTEAF
TRBJ2-7	TRBV5-4	NA	ASSLNSAGLNAYEQY
TRBJ1-2	TRBV27	TRBD1	ASRLQGADRGGYT
TRBJ1-2	TRBV5-1	TRBD1	ASRDTGTGHNYGYT
TRBJ2-3	TRBV2	NA	ASRQDTDTQY
TRBJ2-7	TRBV6-1	NA	ASSEADKNYEQY
TRBJ1-4	TRBV7-9	NA	ASSLGRAEKLF
TRBJ1-6	TRBV5-1	TRBD1	ASSVRDRGRSPLH
TRBJ1-6	TRBV5-1	NA	ASSLGLHNSPLH
TRBJ2-7	TRBV28	TRBD1	ASTDLHRGVNEQY
TRBJ2-2	TRBV2	NA	ASSELYDSGELF
TRBJ2-7	TRBV9	NA	ASSVRDSTYEQY